This entry lists 23 T cell receptor beta chains sequenced from one sample in a study of T cells in Graves' hyperthyroidism and ophthalmopathy. Amplification targeted TCR beta CDR3 regions from RNA transcripts. Carried out on the TCR CDR3, a first-round RT-PCR used the HTBI primer set. TCRdb re-called the multiplex PCR reads through MiXCR, storing one row per CDR3 protein. The data hold hundreds of thousands of distinct CDR3 sequences, with 11% to 15% observed a single time. Specimen: blood. Receptors originate from a woman between 40 and 55 years old with Graves' hyperthyroidism.

This clonotype was recorded at least ten times. The chain couples TRBV6-1 to TRBJ1-1, with TRBD1 as a possible D gene (5 bases). V dropped 2 bases and J dropped 1 base, with 8 bases sitting between them. The CDR3 is 14 amino acids. Germline CDR1 is MNHNS and CDR2 is SASEGT. In DNA, the CDR3 is TGTGCCAGCAGTGAAAATGGGGGGAACACTGAAGCTTTCTTT. This codes for CASSENGGNTEAFF.

The V and J genes are TRBV24-1 and TRBJ2-1; 15 bases line up with TRBD2. The CDR3 is 18 residues long. Trimming removed 2 bases from V and 1 base from J; junction bases left unmatched: 2. The V gene's germline CDR1 is KGHDR and CDR2 SFDVKD. The CDR3 reads CATSDSGLAGGSYNEQFF. The CDR3 DNA is TGTGCCACCAGTGATTCGGGACTAGCGGGAGGTTCCTACAATGAGCAGTTCTTC.

The table lists this clonotype with many counts. The V gene is TRBV6-1, the J gene TRBJ1-4, with a possible D match to TRBD1 (5 bases). Per germline, CDR1 MNHNS and CDR2 SASEGT. V was shortened by 6 bases and J by 5 bases, with 16 bases between the two germline ends. The CDR3 spans 15 residues. The CDR3 sequence: CASSITGGDNEKLFF. The CDR3 DNA sequence: TGTGCCAGCAGCATCACAGGCGGTGACAATGAAAAACTGTTTTTT.

This clonotype was seen repeatedly, ten times or more. This chain links TRBV2 with TRBJ1-1; perhaps TRBD1 as D (5 bases). The germline gives CDR1 SNHLY, CDR2 FYNNEI. The CDR3 extends over 14 amino acids. V gave up 1 base and J gave up 5 bases, with 11 bases separating them. Written as DNA, the CDR3 is TGTGCCAGCAGTGAAGAGGGGAGAGGAACTGAAGCTTTCTTT. It is translated as CASSEEGRGTEAFF.

At least ten counts were recorded for this clonotype. This chain links TRBV27 with TRBJ2-7, with D tentatively TRBD1 or TRBD2 (6 bases each). Between the trimmed V and J ends, which lost 5 bases and 3 bases, there was a span of 38 bases. CDR1 and CDR2 from the germline V gene are MNHEY and SMNVEV (reference sequence). This CDR3 comprises 22 residues. The CDR3 DNA reads as TGTGCCAGCAGTCCCTATATCCTCCGTGGAGGGAGCCCAGCTTCCAGGGGCTACGAGCAGTACTTC. The encoded protein is CASSPYILRGGSPASRGYEQYF.

This clonotype showed up many times. J is TRBJ1-1 and V is TRBV24-1; perhaps TRBD1 as D (5 bases). Germline lookup yields CDR1 KGHDR and CDR2 SFDVKD. Trimming cost V 10 bases and J 4 bases, with 9 bases left between them. CDR3 length: 11 residues. The DNA of the CDR3 is TGTGCCACAGGGGCGGGCACTGAAGCTTTCTTT. This encodes CATGAGTEAFF.

V is TRBV4-1 and J is TRBJ2-7; tentative D call: TRBD1 (7 bases). Germline V CDR1 and CDR2: MGHRA, YSYEKL. Trimming removed 4 bases at V and 3 bases at J, with 13 bases between. The CDR3 covers 14 residues. CDR3 coding DNA: TGCGCCAGCAGCCGCGTCCAGGGGGGCTACGAGCAGTACTTC. Translation gives CASSRVQGGYEQYF.

This clonotype was detected ten times or more. The V gene is TRBV10-1, the J gene TRBJ1-5; D remains ambiguous. There are 20 residues in the CDR3. CDR1 is WNHNN and CDR2 is SYGVQD in the germline V gene (reference sequence). Trimming removed 7 bases at V and 10 bases at J, with 38 bases between. CDR3 sequence: CASIEVIEGGRLNQPRPQHF. The CDR3 nucleotides read TGCGCCAGCATAGAAGTGATTGAGGGAGGACGGCTCAATCAGCCCCGACCCCAGCATTTT.

This clonotype showed up many times. V and J are TRBV4-2 and TRBJ2-7; D is unclear. This CDR3 has 12 amino acids. V was cut by 4 bases and J by 5 bases, with 9 bases left in between. Germline V gene lookup returns CDR1 LGHNA and CDR2 YNFKEQ. The CDR3 region is CASSPPSDEQYF. CDR3 DNA: TGTGCCAGCAGCCCCCCCAGCGACGAGCAGTACTTC.

The rearrangement uses TRBV3-1 and TRBJ2-6; D is ambiguous. The V gene's germline CDR1 is LGHDT and CDR2 YNNKEL (reference sequence). V was cut by 4 bases and J by 0 bases, with 22 bases left in between. The CDR3 is 20 residues long. CDR3 in amino acids: CASSPGHGARTGSGANVLTF. The CDR3 DNA reads TGTGCCAGCAGCCCCGGCCACGGAGCAAGAACGGGCTCTGGGGCCAACGTCCTGACTTTC.

The rearrangement uses TRBV18 and TRBJ1-2; no reliable D call. Trimming removed 3 bases from V and 3 bases from J, with 11 bases in between. The length of the CDR3 is 14 residues. Germline loops: CDR1 KGHSH, CDR2 LQKENI. This chain's CDR3 is CASSPPKSDYGYTF. CDR3 nucleotides: TGTGCCAGCTCACCGCCAAAATCGGACTATGGCTACACCTTC. Full variable domain (missing parts from reference TRBV18 and TRBJ1-2): NAGVMQNPRHLVRRRGQEARLRCSPMKGHSHVYWYRQLPEEGLKFMVYLQKENIIDESGMPKERFSAEFPKEGPSILRIQQVVRGDSAAYFCASSPPKSDYGYTFGSGTRLTVV.

This clonotype appeared many times. The chain combines TRBV18 with TRBJ1-1; 12 bases align to TRBD1. V trimming: 5 bases; J trimming: 3 bases; junction bases outside the gene matches: 4. From germline, CDR1 is KGHSH and CDR2 LQKENI. This CDR3 comprises 15 residues. CDR3 nucleotides: TGTGCCAGCTCAGAGGGACAGGGGGCCTACACTGAAGCTTTCTTT. Translation gives CASSEGQGAYTEAFF.

Comments on this clonotype: Being one base from a much bigger clone, this may be a read error. The chain joins TRBV28 to TRBJ2-7; maybe TRBD2 (6 bases). The V gene lost 7 bases and the J gene lost 5 bases, with 18 bases spanning the gap. The CDR3 length is 14 residues. Per the germline V gene, CDR1 is MDHEN and CDR2 is SYDVKM. The CDR3 reads CASNLRGRAHEQYF. The DNA of the CDR3 is TGTGCCAGCAATTTGCGGGGCAGGGCCCACGAGCAGTACTTC.

Concerning this clonotype: With a much larger clone just one base away, this may be a read error. The V and J genes are TRBV10-1 and TRBJ2-3; 7 nucleotides match TRBD2. With V trimmed by 2 bases and J by 4 bases, 9 bases remained unmatched. Germline CDR1 and CDR2: WNHNN and SYGVQD (reference sequence). This CDR3 comprises 16 residues. The CDR3 sequence is CASSEVSSGLADTQYF. The CDR3 DNA is TGCGCCAGCAGTGAGGTCTCTAGCGGTCTCGCAGATACGCAGTATTTT.

This clonotype occurred many times. This chain uses TRBV20-1 with TRBJ1-1, with 8 bases aligning to TRBD1. The V and J ends lost 3 bases and 3 bases, in that order; junction bases with no gene match: 9. The CDR3 covers 15 residues. Per germline, CDR1 DFQATT and CDR2 SNEGSKA (reference sequence). Here the CDR3 DNA reads TGCAGTGCTAGTTTTTCAGGGGGCCTTGACACTGAAGCTTTCTTT. It translates to CSASFSGGLDTEAFF.

This clonotype showed up many times. The rearrangement uses TRBV12-3 or TRBV12-4 and TRBJ1-4, with a possible D match to TRBD1 (5 bases). V lost 6 bases and J 1 base, leaving 9 bases between the germline ends. The CDR3 loop spans 14 amino acids. The CDR3 loop reads CASSRDGTNEKLFF. The DNA for the CDR3 is TGTGCCAGCAGCCGGGACGGAACTAATGAAAAACTGTTTTTT.

The chain joins TRBV28 to TRBJ2-1; 13 positions match TRBD2. From germline, CDR1 is MDHEN and CDR2 SYDVKM. The CDR3 spans 20 residues. Trimming removed 6 bases from V and 0 bases from J; junction bases left unmatched: 14. The CDR3 DNA reads TGTGCCAGCAGCCAAGATCCGGGACTAGCGGGATCTGCCTCCTACAATGAGCAGTTCTTC. This sequence encodes CASSQDPGLAGSASYNEQFF.

There are many counts of this clonotype. The chain is built from TRBV10-2 and TRBJ2-1; D may be TRBD2 (5 bases). This CDR3 comprises 13 residues. The V end was cut by 7 bases, the J end by 4 bases, with 11 bases between. Germline CDR1 and CDR2: WSHSY and SAAADI. The CDR3 nucleotides read TGCGCCAGCATGGAGGTTGGGTACAATGAGCAGTTCTTC. This codes for CASMEVGYNEQFF.

The CDR3 nucleotides are TGTGCCAGCAGCCCGACAGGGGCTTGGACTGAAGCTTTCTTT. Its translation: CASSPTGAWTEAFF. The rearrangement uses TRBV7-8 and TRBJ1-1, with 8 nucleotides matching TRBD1. The CDR3 is made up of 14 amino acids. Germline CDR1 reads SGHVS; CDR2 reads FQNEAQ. V was clipped by 5 bases and J by 5 bases; unmatched bases: 7.

V is TRBV28 and J is TRBJ1-4; a possible D gene is TRBD1 (5 bases). The CDR3 extends over 15 amino acids. CDR1 MDHEN and CDR2 SYDVKM come from the germline V gene. Trimming stripped 5 bases from V and 6 bases from J, with 16 bases between. CDR3 coding DNA: TGTGCCAGCAGTCCAACAGGCCCCCGGGATGAAAAACTGTTTTTT. This encodes CASSPTGPRDEKLFF. Supplemented by reference TRBV28 and TRBJ1-4, the full variable domain reads DVKVTQSSRYLVKRTGEKVFLECVQDMDHENMFWYRQDPGLGLRLIYFSYDVKMKEKGDIPEGYSVSREKKERFSLILESASTNQTSMYLCASSPTGPRDEKLFFGSGTQLSVL.

The chain joins TRBV28 to TRBJ1-4; D not resolved. This CDR3 contains 14 residues. Germline V gene lookup returns CDR1 MDHEN and CDR2 SYDVKM. V lost 3 bases, J lost 8 bases, and 13 bases lay in between. The CDR3 region is CASSFSAFAEKLFF. DNA for the CDR3: TGTGCCAGCAGTTTTTCGGCTTTTGCCGAAAAACTGTTTTTT.

This clonotype showed up just a few times. J is TRBJ2-3 and V is TRBV12-3 or TRBV12-4; TRBD2 matches at 14 bases. CDR3 length equals 19 residues. V dropped 1 base and J dropped 2; count of bases not matched to a gene: 8. The CDR3 nucleotides are TGTGCCAGCAGTTTAGGACTAGCGGGAGGGACCCTTAACACAGATACGCAGTATTTT. Protein: CASSLGLAGGTLNTDTQYF.

A few counts support this clonotype. This chain links TRBV14 with TRBJ1-1; D ambiguous. The ends were cut back, 3 bases at V and 3 bases at J, with 8 bases in the middle. The CDR3 contains 13 residues. CDR1 and CDR2 (germline): SGHDN, FVKESK. The CDR3 DNA sequence: TGTGCCAGCAGCCAGGACTGGGACACTGAAGCTTTCTTT. It translates to CASSQDWDTEAFF.